The T cell receptor beta chain described here comes from a study of identical twins. Unmatched junction bases numbered 6, after V lost 6 bases and J lost 5 bases. CDR3 length: 14 residues. TCRdb redid the calling of the 5' RACE reads with MiXCR, one entry per CDR3 protein. The table shows some 190,000 distinct CDR3 sequences, with about 15% occurring only once. Study observations and caveats: Invariant T cells like MAIT and iNKT could partly confound the zero-insertion analyses. Alpha sequences out of frame and shared by twins had excess low generation probability.

This clonotype showed up just a few times. The antigen is unknown. The data were also submitted as part of a second study, on T cells expressing NK-cell markers. That study adds: Beta-chain profiling covered CD3+CD56+NKG2C+, CD3+CD56+NKG2C- and CD3+CD56-NKG2C+ sorted subsets.

Sequenced sample: CD8+ T cells sorted from blood. This TCR came from a woman aged 18-29 years in good health. V is TRBV12-3 or TRBV12-4 and J is TRBJ2-3; 9 nucleotides match TRBD2. CDR3 region: CASREAGGGDTQYF. As DNA, the CDR3 is TGTGCCAGCAGAGAAGCGGGAGGAGGAGATACGCAGTATTTT.